Listed here are 19 T cell receptor beta chains from one sample, sequenced in a study of Ad26.COV2.S vaccination and SARS-CoV-2 variants. Repertoires were generated with immunoSEQ multiplex PCR, while TCRdb's copy carries only in-frame clones and drops some. The sample carries about 350,000 clones, about 91% recorded once. The sample was peripheral blood, taken after recovery from COVID-19. The source is a human donor who had recovered from COVID-19.

There are a few counts of this clone. J is TRBJ2-7 and V is TRBV6-5; the match to TRBD1 covers 11 bases. This CDR3 is 16 amino acids long. Germline trimming cut 4 bases from V and 6 bases from J; bases unmatched to any gene: 11. The germline CDR1 and CDR2 sequences are MNHEY and SVGAGI. CDR3 in DNA: TGTGCCAGCAGTTCCCGGGGCGCGGGGACAGGGGGCGAGCAGTACTTC. Translation: CASSSRGAGTGGEQYF.

V and J are TRBV27 and TRBJ2-1, with 7 positions matching TRBD2. CDR3 length equals 17 residues. After removal of 2 bases from V and 3 bases from J, the junction contained 10 bases not matched to a gene. The germline CDR1 and CDR2 sequences are MNHEY and SMNVEV (reference sequence). The CDR3: CASSLMGPSGYYNEQFF. The DNA of the CDR3 is TGTGCCAGCAGTTTAATGGGTCCTAGCGGATACTACAATGAGCAGTTCTTC.

The chain couples TRBV6-2 or TRBV6-3 to TRBJ2-4, with 10 bases fitting TRBD2. The CDR3 spans 16 residues. Per the germline V gene, CDR1 is MNHEY and CDR2 is SVGEGT. With V trimmed by 5 bases and J by 0 bases, 4 bases remained unmatched. CDR3 in amino acids: CASSPGLAVAKNIQYF. The CDR3 region has the DNA TGTGCCAGCAGTCCCGGACTAGCGGTAGCCAAAAACATTCAGTACTTC.

The chain couples TRBV5-1 to TRBJ1-2; D not resolved. The CDR3 is made up of 12 amino acids. The V end lost 3 bases, the J end lost 8 bases, and 11 bases lay between the germline ends. Germline lookup yields CDR1 SGHRS and CDR2 YFSETQ. The CDR3 DNA reads as TGCGCCAGCAGCTCCCAGACCTACGGCTACACCTTC. It specifies CASSSQTYGYTF. The full variable domain, completed using reference TRBV5-1 and TRBJ1-2, is KAGVTQTPRYLIKTRGQQVTLSCSPISGHRSVSWYQQTPGQGLQFLFEYFSETQRNKGNFPGRFSGRQFSNSRSEMNVSTLELGDSALYLCASSSQTYGYTFGSGTRLTVV.

This sequence joins TRBV25-1 and TRBJ1-2, with 9 bases aligning to TRBD1. Per the germline V gene, CDR1 is MGHDK and CDR2 is SYGVNS. Unmatched junction bases numbered 7, after V lost 4 bases and J lost 7 bases. The CDR3 has 14 residues. Here the CDR3 DNA reads TGTGCCAGCAGTGCCGGGACAGGGTTGAGTGGCTACACCTTC. Residues: CASSAGTGLSGYTF.

The chain carries TRBV29-1 and TRBJ1-1; 7 bases fit TRBD1. This CDR3 has 12 residues. V lost 7 bases, J lost 6 bases, and 8 bases stayed unmatched. The V gene's germline CDR1 is SQVTM and CDR2 ANQGSEA. The DNA of the CDR3 is TGCAGCGCTGGGACAGTCGATTCTGAAGCTTTCTTT. This codes for CSAGTVDSEAFF.

The chain carries TRBV11-2 and TRBJ2-7, with 9 bases identical to TRBD2. The CDR3 contains 19 residues. V shed 1 base, J shed 0 bases, and the junction held 13 bases outside the gene matches. The germline V gene encodes CDR1 SGHAT and CDR2 FQNNGV. The CDR3 sequence is CASSLVSGGGGRNSYEQYF. The CDR3 DNA is TGTGCCAGCAGCTTAGTTTCGGGCGGGGGGGGCAGGAACTCCTACGAGCAGTACTTC.

The genes are TRBV27 and TRBJ1-6, with a tentative D call TRBD1 (5 bases). The CDR3 is made up of 13 amino acids. V was clipped by 3 bases and J by 10 bases, with 10 bases between them. Germline CDR1 is MNHEY and CDR2 is SMNVEV (reference sequence). CDR3 nucleotide sequence: TGTGCCAGCAGTTTCCAGGGACGATCACCCCTCCACTTT. Translated: CASSFQGRSPLHF.

The gene calls are TRBV5-8 and TRBJ1-2; TRBD1 matches 7 bases. This CDR3 is built from 14 residues. Germline lookup yields CDR1 SGHTS and CDR2 YDEGEE. The ends lost 0 bases at V and 4 bases at J; junction bases unmatched: 3. CDR3 DNA: TGTGCCAGCAGCTTGGACAGGGGAATCTATGGCTACACCTTC. Translation: CASSLDRGIYGYTF.

The chain links TRBV5-6 to TRBJ2-7; tentatively, D is TRBD1 or TRBD2 (5 bases each). Trimming pared 6 bases from V and 4 bases from J, leaving 14 bases between. CDR1 is SGHDT and CDR2 is YYEEEE in the germline V gene. This CDR3 region has 13 residues. The CDR3 DNA sequence: TGTGCCAGCATCGGGACGTCAGAGTACGAGCAGTACTTC. It encodes CASIGTSEYEQYF.

This sequence joins TRBV27 and TRBJ1-1, with a possible D match to TRBD1 (6 bases). The CDR3 length is 14 residues. Germline CDR1 and CDR2: MNHEY and SMNVEV (reference sequence). V lost 2 bases, J lost 1 base, and 8 bases lay in between. The CDR3 DNA is TGTGCCAGCAGTTTAGGGGGGCCGAACACTGAAGCTTTCTTT. Translating gives CASSLGGPNTEAFF.

This clone was observed a handful of times. This rearrangement joins TRBV3-1 (or the pseudogene TRBV3-2) to TRBJ1-6, with D tentatively TRBD1 (5 bases). V lost 1 base, J lost 10 bases, and 11 bases lay in between. Per germline, CDR1 LGHDT and CDR2 YNNKEL (reference sequence). CDR3 length equals 14 residues. The chain's CDR3 is CASSQVRGGSPLHF. CDR3 bases: TGTGCCAGCAGCCAAGTGCGGGGCGGCTCACCCCTCCACTTT.

The chain has TRBV19 and TRBJ2-6; unclear D gene. Germline V gene lookup returns CDR1 LNHDA and CDR2 SQIVND (reference sequence). The CDR3 is 15 amino acids. The V and J ends lost 5 bases and 1 base respectively, with 9 bases between them. This chain's CDR3 is CASSLVWSGANVLTF. CDR3 nucleotide sequence: TGTGCCAGTAGTCTTGTGTGGTCTGGGGCCAACGTCCTGACTTTC.

CDR3 sequence reads: CASSTTEVDYEQYF. CDR3 in DNA: TGTGCCAGCAGTACCACAGAGGTAGACTACGAGCAGTACTTC. This rearrangement joins TRBV6-5 to TRBJ2-7; no clear D gene. Per the germline V gene, CDR1 is MNHEY and CDR2 is SVGAGI. Deletions cut 5 bases from V and 3 bases from J, with 14 bases between. This CDR3 is built from 14 residues.

V is TRBV15 and J is TRBJ2-7; maybe TRBD1 (5 bases). The CDR3 totals 15 residues. Per the germline V gene, CDR1 is LNHNV and CDR2 is YYDKDF (reference sequence). V was cut by 0 bases and J by 4 bases, with 13 bases left in between. The DNA for the CDR3 is TGTGCCACCAGCAGAGATAGGCAGGGTTGGTACGAGCAGTACTTC. Amino acids: CATSRDRQGWYEQYF.

About this clone itself: In the same sample, other DNA sequences code for this CDR3. The chain uses TRBV5-1 and TRBJ1-2; TRBD1 matches at 8 bases. The CDR3 totals 16 residues. Trimming cost V 4 bases and J 8 bases; bases outside gene matches: 16. CDR1 and CDR2 (germline): SGHRS, YFSETQ. The CDR3 bases are TGCGCCAGCAGCCCATCGACAGGGGCCCCGGGGGGGGGCTACACCTTC. It is translated as CASSPSTGAPGGGYTF. Full variable domain (rest looked up from reference TRBV5-1 and TRBJ1-2): KAGVTQTPRYLIKTRGQQVTLSCSPISGHRSVSWYQQTPGQGLQFLFEYFSETQRNKGNFPGRFSGRQFSNSRSEMNVSTLELGDSALYLCASSPSTGAPGGGYTFGSGTRLTVV.

This clone turned up a few times. The chain links TRBV19 to TRBJ1-2, with 8 bases matching TRBD1. Germline CDR1 LNHDA, CDR2 SQIVND (reference sequence). CDR3 length: 15 residues. V dropped 3 bases and J dropped 6; count of bases not matched to a gene: 9. The CDR3 DNA follows: TGTGCCAGTAGTATCACACGGGACAGGCCTCATGGCTACACCTTC. Protein sequence: CASSITRDRPHGYTF.

This clone was detected a few times. The CDR3 loop reads CATSSRGTGYTGELFF. The CDR3 region has the DNA TGTGCCACCAGCAGCCGAGGCACAGGCTACACCGGGGAGCTGTTTTTT. V and J are TRBV24-1 and TRBJ2-2, with a possible D match to TRBD1 (5 bases). Germline values: CDR1 KGHDR, CDR2 SFDVKD. This CDR3 spans 16 amino acids. Trimming shortened V by 7 bases and J by 3 bases, and 17 bases separated the two germline ends.

In this sample, this clone turned up a few times. The V call is TRBV2, the J call TRBJ1-2; D remains unclear. This CDR3 has 13 residues. The germline gives CDR1 SNHLY, CDR2 FYNNEI. V was trimmed by 7 bases and J by 0 bases, leaving 9 bases between them. The CDR3 loop is CASMGRANYGYTF. CDR3 sequence (DNA): TGTGCCAGCATGGGGAGAGCTAACTATGGCTACACCTTC.